This T cell receptor beta chain comes out of a study of blood T cell repertoires in COVID-19. Turning to the study itself: The United States, Italy and Spain provided the acute and convalescent COVID-19 samples.

Sequencing used immunoSEQ multiplex PCR; TCRdb keeps in-frame clones, though not all of them. The sample shows roughly 700,000 clones, 80% to 90% of them seen only once. Per germline, CDR1 SEHNR and CDR2 FQNEAQ (reference sequence). The ends were cut back, 0 bases at V and 5 bases at J, with 16 bases in the middle. The length of the CDR3 is 16 residues. This chain connects TRBV7-9 to TRBJ1-2; D is uncertain. The sequenced sample consisted of peripheral blood. This clonotype originated in a woman younger than 30 with acute or convalescent COVID-19. The CDR3 here is CASSLAFRPGLYGYTF. CDR3 bases: TGTGCCAGCAGCTTAGCTTTTCGACCAGGACTTTATGGCTACACCTTC.